The entry below gives a single TCR beta chain sequence along with its context. This clone appeared a few times. The target of this receptor is not known. No base qualities exist here, and no much larger clone lies one base off it. TCR beta CDR3 regions were sequenced at survey depth on the immunoSEQ platform. The QIAamp DNA micro kit was used to extract genomic DNA from every cultured and uncultured CD8+ T cell population. The source study handled its data this way. Samples with fewer than 5,000 productive reads were excluded, which removed about 7% of the roughly 75 HIV peptide-stimulated cultures. A MANAFEST web app trimmed sequences to CDR3 and removed nonproductive sequences, CDR3s under 5 amino acids, and those not starting C or ending F/W. For a clonotype to count as antigen-specific, the clonotype had to expand relative to the no-peptide control in at least 2 of 3 replicates at FDR 0.01, and only within one epitope family. In addition, a specific clonotype needed a frequency at least fivefold higher than in wells stimulated with peptides from other epitope families. TCRdb retrieved this table from immuneACCESS and kept in-frame rearrangements only. Not all clones are present; in checked studies, unresolved V genes account for under half, and no reason is known for the remainder. The V and J calls and clone size are taken from that table; D and trimming were inferred from the DNA. Counted in this sample were tens of thousands of clones; 74% of them appeared once. Of the sample, roughly 24% falls within the top ten clones.

The EasySep Human CD8+ T Cell Enrichment Kit was used on day 10 to isolate CD8+ T cells from every culture. From its cysteine to its phenylalanine, the CDR3 spans 15 amino acids. The entry retains the CDR3 DNA only, 45 bases that are in frame from base 1. Here V drops 4 bases and J drops 7 bases, and the junction holds 7 bases not matched to any gene. The germline V gene provides CDR1 SGHRS and CDR2 YFSETQ. This sample is part of a study of CD8 T cell repertoires and HIV-1 epitope variants (dated by TCRdb to the early 2020s). About the study as a whole: In separate culture wells, T cells were stimulated with each of twenty-five peptides that represented autologous and known Gag and Nef epitope variants. The control conditions were a CMV, EBV and flu peptide pool, the Ebola AY9 epitope as a negative control, and a well with no peptide. Tested epitopes included three Gag epitope families and Nef HW9 and YT9. T cells were enriched with the EasySep Human T Cell Enrichment Kit and co-cultured with equal numbers of autologous T cell-negative cells as antigen-presenting cells. The cultures were grown for under eleven days in IMDM with gentamicin, and half of the media was changed on days 3 and 7 with IL-2, IL-7 and IL-15 added. An aliquot of 1M T cells was saved as an uncultured baseline condition, separate from the roughly 83 T cell cultures. Running each culture condition in triplicate, except for one peptide done in duplicate, gave a total of about 80 T cell cultures. Beyond this particular receptor, the publication reports: The study identified eight to ten antigen-specific TCR beta clonotypes, roughly 6 of which appeared to be cross-reactive for autologous or known escape epitope variants. Roughly 5 clonotypes recognized the Nef KF9 family and one clonotype recognized the HW9 family, while no responses to the TAALDMSHF plasma variant were seen. The assay identified only TCR beta chains and indicated proliferation in response to antigen, without indicating T cell function or cytokine profile.

The source of this sequence is a male donor with HIV. The chain links TRBV5-1 with TRBJ1-6; the central 8 bases match TRBD1. Specimen: uncultured baseline CD8+ T cells from peripheral blood mononuclear cells (PBMCs). The DNA sequence is given as TGCGCCAGCAGCGCGGACAGGGTACGGAATTCACCCCTCCACTTT. It is translated as CASSADRVRNSPLHF.